This note documents a single T cell receptor beta chain sequence. After removal of 9 bases from V and 6 bases from J, the junction contained 15 bases not matched to a gene. Germline values: CDR1 MNHGY, CDR2 SVAAGI. The CDR3 runs to 15 residues. This entry is derived from a study of OX40 agonist ivuxolimab in advanced cancers. Method: immunoSEQ multiplex PCR; TCRdb's copy keeps in-frame clones and lacks some. The repertoire holds some 58,000 clones, with roughly 89% as singletons. The sequence was obtained from an adult with an advanced solid tumor such as melanoma, head and neck, liver or kidney cancer. Specimen: CD4+ or CD8+ T cells sorted from blood, collected in a trial of the OX40 agonist ivuxolimab. The rearrangement uses TRBV6-9 and TRBJ2-7; 9 bases align to TRBD1. CDR3: CASETSGTGQGEQYF. Written as DNA, the CDR3 is TGTGCCAGTGAGACATCCGGGACAGGGCAAGGCGAGCAGTACTTC.